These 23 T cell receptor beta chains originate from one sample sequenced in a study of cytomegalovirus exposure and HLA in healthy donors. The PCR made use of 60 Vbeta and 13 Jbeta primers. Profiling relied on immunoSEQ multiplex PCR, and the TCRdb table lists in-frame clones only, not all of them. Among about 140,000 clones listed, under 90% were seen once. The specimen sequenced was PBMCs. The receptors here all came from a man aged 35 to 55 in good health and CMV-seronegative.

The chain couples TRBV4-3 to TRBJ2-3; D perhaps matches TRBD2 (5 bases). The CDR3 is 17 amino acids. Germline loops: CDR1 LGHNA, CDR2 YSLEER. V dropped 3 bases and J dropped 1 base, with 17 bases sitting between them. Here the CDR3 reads CASSQTTTPLRTDTQYF. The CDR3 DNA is TGCGCCAGCAGCCAGACGACTACCCCACTTCGCACAGATACGCAGTATTTT.

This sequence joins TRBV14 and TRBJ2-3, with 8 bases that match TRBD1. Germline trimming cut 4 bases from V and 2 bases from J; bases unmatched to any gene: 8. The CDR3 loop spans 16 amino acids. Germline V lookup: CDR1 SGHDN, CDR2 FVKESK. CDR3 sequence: CASSRRTGINTDTQYF. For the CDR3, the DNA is TGTGCCAGCAGCCGTCGGACAGGGATTAACACAGATACGCAGTATTTT.

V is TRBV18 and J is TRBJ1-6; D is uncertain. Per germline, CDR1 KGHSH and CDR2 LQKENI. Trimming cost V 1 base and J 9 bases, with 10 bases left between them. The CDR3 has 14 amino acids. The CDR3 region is CASSPLAEGSPLHF. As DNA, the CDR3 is TGTGCCAGCTCACCACTTGCGGAGGGTTCACCCCTCCACTTT.

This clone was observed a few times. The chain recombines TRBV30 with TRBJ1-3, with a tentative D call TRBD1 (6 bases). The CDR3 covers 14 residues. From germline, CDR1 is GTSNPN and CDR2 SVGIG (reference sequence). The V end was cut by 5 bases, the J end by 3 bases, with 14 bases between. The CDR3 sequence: CAWERGRSGNTIYF. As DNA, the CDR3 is TGTGCCTGGGAGCGGGGGCGAAGTGGAAACACCATATATTTT. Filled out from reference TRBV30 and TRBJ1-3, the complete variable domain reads SQTIHQWPATLVQPVGSPLSLECTVEGTSNPNLYWYRQAAGRGLQLLFYSVGIGQISSEVPQNLSASRPQDRQFILSSKKLLLSDSGFYLCAWERGRSGNTIYFGEGSWLTVV.

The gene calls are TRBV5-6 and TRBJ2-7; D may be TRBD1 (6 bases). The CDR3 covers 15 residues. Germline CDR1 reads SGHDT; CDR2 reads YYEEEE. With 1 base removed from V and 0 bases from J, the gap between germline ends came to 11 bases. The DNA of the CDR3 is TGTGCCAGCAGCTTGAGGACAGACCGCTCCTACGAGCAGTACTTC. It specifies CASSLRTDRSYEQYF.

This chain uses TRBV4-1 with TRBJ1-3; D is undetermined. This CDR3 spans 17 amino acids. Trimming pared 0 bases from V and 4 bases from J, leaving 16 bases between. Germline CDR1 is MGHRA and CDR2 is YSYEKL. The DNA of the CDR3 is TGCGCCAGCAGCCAAGATTCGACTCAGTTTCCGGGAAACACCATATATTTT. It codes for CASSQDSTQFPGNTIYF.

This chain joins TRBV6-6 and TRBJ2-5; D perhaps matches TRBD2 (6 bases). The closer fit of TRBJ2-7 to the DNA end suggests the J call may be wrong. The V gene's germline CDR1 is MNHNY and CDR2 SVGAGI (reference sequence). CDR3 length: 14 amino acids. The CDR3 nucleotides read TGTGCCAGCAGTTACTCGGGGGGTGTTTACGAGCAGTACTTC. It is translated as CASSYSGGVYEQYF.

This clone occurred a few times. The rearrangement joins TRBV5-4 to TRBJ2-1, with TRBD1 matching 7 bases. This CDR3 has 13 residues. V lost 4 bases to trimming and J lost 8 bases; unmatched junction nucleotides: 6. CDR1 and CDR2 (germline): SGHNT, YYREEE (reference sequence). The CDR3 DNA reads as TGTGCCAGCAGCCGAACAGGGGACGATGAGCAGTTCTTC. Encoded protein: CASSRTGDDEQFF.

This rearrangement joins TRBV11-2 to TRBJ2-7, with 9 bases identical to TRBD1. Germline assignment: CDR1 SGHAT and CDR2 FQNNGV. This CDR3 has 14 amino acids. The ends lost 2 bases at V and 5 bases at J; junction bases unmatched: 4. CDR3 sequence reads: CASSLSTGGDEQYF. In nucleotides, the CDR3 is TGTGCCAGCAGCTTAAGCACAGGGGGCGACGAGCAGTACTTC.

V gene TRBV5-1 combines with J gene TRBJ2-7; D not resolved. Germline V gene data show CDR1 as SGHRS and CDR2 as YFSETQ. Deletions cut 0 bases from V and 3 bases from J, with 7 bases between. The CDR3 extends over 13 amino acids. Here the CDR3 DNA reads TGCGCCAGCAGCTTGGTGTCCAGCTACGAGCAGTACTTC. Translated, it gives CASSLVSSYEQYF.

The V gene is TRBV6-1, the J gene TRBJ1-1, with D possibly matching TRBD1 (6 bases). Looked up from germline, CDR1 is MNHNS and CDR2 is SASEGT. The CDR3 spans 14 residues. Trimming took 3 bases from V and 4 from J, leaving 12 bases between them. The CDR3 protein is CASSDLTGLTEAFF. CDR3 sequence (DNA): TGTGCCAGCAGTGACCTAACAGGGCTCACTGAAGCTTTCTTT.

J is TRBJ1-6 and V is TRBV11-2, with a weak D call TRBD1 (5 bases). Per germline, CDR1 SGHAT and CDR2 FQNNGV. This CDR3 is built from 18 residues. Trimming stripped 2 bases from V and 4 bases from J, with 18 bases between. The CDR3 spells CASSLRGQAPSYNSPLHF. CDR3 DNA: TGTGCCAGCAGCTTAAGGGGTCAGGCTCCCTCATATAATTCACCCCTCCACTTT. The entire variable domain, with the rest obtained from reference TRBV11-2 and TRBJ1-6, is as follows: EAGVAQSPRYKIIEKRQSVAFWCNPISGHATLYWYQQILGQGPKLLIQFQNNGVVDDSQLPKDRFSAERLKGVDSTLKIQPAKLEDSAVYLCASSLRGQAPSYNSPLHFGNGTRLTVT.

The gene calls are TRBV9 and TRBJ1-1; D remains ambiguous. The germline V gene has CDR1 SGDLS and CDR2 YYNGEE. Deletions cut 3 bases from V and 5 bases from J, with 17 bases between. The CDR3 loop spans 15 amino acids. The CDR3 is CASSALGLGGTEAFF. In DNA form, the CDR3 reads TGTGCCAGCAGCGCCCTGGGTCTAGGAGGGACTGAAGCTTTCTTT.

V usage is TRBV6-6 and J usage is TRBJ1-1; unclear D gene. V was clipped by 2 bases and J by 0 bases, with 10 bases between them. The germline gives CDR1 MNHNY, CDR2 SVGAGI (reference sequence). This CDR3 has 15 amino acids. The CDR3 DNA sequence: TGTGCCAGCAGTTACGTGTCAGGCGTGAACACTGAAGCTTTCTTT. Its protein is CASSYVSGVNTEAFF.

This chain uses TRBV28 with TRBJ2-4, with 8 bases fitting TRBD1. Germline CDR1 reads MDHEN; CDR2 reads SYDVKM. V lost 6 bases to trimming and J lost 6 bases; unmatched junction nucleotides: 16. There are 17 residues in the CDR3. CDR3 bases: TGTGCCAGCAGCCGAGGACAGGGCCTTGCCGGTGGAAACATTCAGTACTTC. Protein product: CASSRGQGLAGGNIQYF.

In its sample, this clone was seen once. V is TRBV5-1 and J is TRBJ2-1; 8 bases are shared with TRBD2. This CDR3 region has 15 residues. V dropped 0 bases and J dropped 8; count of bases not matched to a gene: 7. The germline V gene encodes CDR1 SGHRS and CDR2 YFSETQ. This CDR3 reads CASSLVGGARDEQFF. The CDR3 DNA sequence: TGCGCCAGCAGCTTGGTCGGGGGGGCCAGGGATGAGCAGTTCTTC.

The CDR3 DNA reads TGCAGCGCAATACAGGGGGGCTATGGCTACACCTTC. Protein product: CSAIQGGYGYTF. V gene TRBV29-1 combines with J gene TRBJ1-2; 8 nucleotides align to TRBD1. The CDR3 contains 12 residues. The junction had 5 bases not matched to a gene; V was cut back by 7 bases and J by 4 bases. Germline V gene lookup returns CDR1 SQVTM and CDR2 ANQGSEA.

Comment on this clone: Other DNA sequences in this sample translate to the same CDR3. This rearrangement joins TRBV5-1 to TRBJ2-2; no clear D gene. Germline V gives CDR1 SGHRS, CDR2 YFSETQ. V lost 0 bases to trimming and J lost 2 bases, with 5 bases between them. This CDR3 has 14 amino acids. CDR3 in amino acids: CASSLDRNTGELFF. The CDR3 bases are TGCGCCAGCAGCTTGGATAGAAACACCGGGGAGCTGTTTTTT.

The CDR3: CAISANPGTGTRTGTEAFF. For the CDR3, the DNA is TGTGCCATCAGTGCAAACCCGGGGACAGGGACGAGAACGGGCACTGAAGCTTTCTTT. This rearrangement joins TRBV10-3 to TRBJ1-1; 9 bases align to TRBD1. The V segment lost 4 bases and the J segment 4 bases; nucleotides outside the gene matches: 19. The CDR3 consists of 19 residues. Germline CDR1 ENHRY, CDR2 SYGVKD.

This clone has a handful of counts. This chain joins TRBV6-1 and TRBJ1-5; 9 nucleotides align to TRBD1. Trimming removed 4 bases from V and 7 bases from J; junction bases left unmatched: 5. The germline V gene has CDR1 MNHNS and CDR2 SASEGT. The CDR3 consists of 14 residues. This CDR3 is CASSGGQGQQPQHF. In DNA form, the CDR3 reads TGTGCCAGCAGTGGTGGACAGGGGCAGCAGCCCCAGCATTTT.

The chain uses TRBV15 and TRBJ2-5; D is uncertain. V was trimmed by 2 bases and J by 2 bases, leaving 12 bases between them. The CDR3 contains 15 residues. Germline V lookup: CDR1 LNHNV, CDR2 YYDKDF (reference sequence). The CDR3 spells CATSRFRGGQETQYF. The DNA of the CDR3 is TGTGCCACCAGCAGATTCAGAGGCGGTCAAGAGACCCAGTACTTC.

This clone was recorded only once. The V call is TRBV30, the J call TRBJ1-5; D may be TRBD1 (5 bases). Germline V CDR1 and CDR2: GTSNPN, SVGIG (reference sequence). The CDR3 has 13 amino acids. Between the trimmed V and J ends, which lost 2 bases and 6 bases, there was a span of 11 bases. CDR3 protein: CAWSTQGVQPQHF. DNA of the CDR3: TGTGCCTGGAGTACACAAGGGGTTCAGCCCCAGCATTTT.

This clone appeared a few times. CDR3 region: CASSTVSGLAGSTDTQYF. CDR3 coding DNA: TGTGCCAGTAGTACCGTTTCGGGACTAGCGGGGAGCACAGATACGCAGTATTTT. J is TRBJ2-3 and V is TRBV19; 13 nucleotides line up with TRBD2. After removal of 4 bases from V and 0 bases from J, the junction contained 7 bases not matched to a gene. The CDR3 is 18 residues long. CDR1 LNHDA and CDR2 SQIVND come from the germline V gene (reference sequence).